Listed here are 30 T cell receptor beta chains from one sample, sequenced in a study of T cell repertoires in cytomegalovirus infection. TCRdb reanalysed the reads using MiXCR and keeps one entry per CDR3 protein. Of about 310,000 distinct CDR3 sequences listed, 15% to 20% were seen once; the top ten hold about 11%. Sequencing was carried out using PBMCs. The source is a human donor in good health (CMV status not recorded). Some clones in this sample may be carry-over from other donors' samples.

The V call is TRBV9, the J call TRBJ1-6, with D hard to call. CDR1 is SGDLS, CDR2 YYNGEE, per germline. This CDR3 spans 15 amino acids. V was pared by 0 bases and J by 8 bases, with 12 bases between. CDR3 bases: TGTGCCAGCAGCGTAGCGGCGGGGTTGGATTCACCCCTCCACTTT. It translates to CASSVAAGLDSPLHF.

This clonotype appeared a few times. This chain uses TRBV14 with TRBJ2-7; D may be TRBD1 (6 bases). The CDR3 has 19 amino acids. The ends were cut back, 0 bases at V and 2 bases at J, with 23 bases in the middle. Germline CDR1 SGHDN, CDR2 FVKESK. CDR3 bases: TGTGCCAGCAGCCAAGATTGGGCCCTAGGGGACATAACGACCTACGAGCAGTACTTC. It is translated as CASSQDWALGDITTYEQYF.

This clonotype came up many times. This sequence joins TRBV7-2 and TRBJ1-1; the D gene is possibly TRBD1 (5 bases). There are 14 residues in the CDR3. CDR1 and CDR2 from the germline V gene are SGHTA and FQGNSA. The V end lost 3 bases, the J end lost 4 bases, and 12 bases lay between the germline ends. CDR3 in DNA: TGTGCCAGCAGCTTCGTCAGGGATAGCACTGAAGCTTTCTTT. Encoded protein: CASSFVRDSTEAFF. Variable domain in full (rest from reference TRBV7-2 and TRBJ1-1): GAGVSQSPSNKVTEKGKDVELRCDPISGHTALYWYRQSLGQGLEFLIYFQGNSAPDKSGLPSDRFSAERTGGSVSTLTIQRTQQEDSAVYLCASSFVRDSTEAFFGQGTRLTVV.

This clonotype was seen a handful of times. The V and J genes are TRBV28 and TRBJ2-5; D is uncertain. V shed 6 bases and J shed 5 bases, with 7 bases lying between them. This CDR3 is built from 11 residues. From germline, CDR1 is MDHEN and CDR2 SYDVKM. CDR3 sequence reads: CASRIGETQYF. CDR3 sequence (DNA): TGTGCCAGCAGAATAGGGGAGACCCAGTACTTC.

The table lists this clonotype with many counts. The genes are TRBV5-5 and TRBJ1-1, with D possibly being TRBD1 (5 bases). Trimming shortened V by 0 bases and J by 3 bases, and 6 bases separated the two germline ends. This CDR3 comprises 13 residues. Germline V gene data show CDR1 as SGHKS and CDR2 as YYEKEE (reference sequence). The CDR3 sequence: CASSLGGHTEAFF. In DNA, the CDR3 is TGTGCCAGCAGCTTGGGGGGCCACACTGAAGCTTTCTTT.

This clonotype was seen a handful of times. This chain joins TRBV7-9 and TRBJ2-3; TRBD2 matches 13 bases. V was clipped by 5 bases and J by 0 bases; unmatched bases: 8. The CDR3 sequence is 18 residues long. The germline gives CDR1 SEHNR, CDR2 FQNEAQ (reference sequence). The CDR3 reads CASSLRLAGGPSTDTQYF. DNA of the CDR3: TGTGCCAGCAGCCTCAGACTAGCGGGGGGCCCTAGCACAGATACGCAGTATTTT. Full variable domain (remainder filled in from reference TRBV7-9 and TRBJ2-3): DTGVSQNPRHKITKRGQNVTFRCDPISEHNRLYWYRQTLGQGPEFLTYFQNEAQLEKSRLLSDRFSAERPKGSFSTLEIQRTEQGDSAMYLCASSLRLAGGPSTDTQYFGPGTRLTVL.

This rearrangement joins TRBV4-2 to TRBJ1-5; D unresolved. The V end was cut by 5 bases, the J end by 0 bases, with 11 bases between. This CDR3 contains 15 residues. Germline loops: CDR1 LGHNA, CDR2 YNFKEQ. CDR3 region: CASSVHRGSNQPQHF. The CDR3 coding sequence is TGTGCCAGCAGCGTACACAGAGGTAGCAATCAGCCCCAGCATTTT.

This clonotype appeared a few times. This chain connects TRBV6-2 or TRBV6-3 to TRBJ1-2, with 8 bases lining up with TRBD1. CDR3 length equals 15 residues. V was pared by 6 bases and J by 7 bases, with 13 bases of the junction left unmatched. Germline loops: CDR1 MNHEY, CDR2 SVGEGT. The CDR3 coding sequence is TGTGCCAGCAGATCCGGACAGGGCGGTAGCTCTGGCTACACCTTC. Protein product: CASRSGQGGSSGYTF.

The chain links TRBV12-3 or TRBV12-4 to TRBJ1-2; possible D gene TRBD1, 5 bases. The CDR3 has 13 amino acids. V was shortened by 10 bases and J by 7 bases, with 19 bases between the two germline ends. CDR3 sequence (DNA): TGTGCCACTAGAATCAGGGAAGCATTTGGCTACACCTTC. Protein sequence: CATRIREAFGYTF.

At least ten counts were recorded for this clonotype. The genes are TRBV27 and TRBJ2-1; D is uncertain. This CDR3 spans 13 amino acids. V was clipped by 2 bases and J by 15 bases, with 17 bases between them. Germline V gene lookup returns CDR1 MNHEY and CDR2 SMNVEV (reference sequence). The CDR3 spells CASSLMASSVLFF. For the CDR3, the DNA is TGTGCCAGCAGTTTAATGGCTTCGTCAGTCCTGTTCTTC.

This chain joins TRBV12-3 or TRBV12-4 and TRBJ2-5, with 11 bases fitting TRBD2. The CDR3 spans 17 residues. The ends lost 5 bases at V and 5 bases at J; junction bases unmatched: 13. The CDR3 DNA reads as TGTGCCAGCAGTAAAGGAGGGCTAGCGGGGGGCGGGGAGACCCAGTACTTC. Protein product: CASSKGGLAGGGETQYF.

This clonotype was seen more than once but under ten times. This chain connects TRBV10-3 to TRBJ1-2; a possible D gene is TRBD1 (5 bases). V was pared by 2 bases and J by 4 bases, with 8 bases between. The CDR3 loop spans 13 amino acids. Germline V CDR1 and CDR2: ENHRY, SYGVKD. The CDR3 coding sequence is TGTGCCATCAGTGAGCCTGGGACCTATGGCTACACCTTC. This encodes CAISEPGTYGYTF.

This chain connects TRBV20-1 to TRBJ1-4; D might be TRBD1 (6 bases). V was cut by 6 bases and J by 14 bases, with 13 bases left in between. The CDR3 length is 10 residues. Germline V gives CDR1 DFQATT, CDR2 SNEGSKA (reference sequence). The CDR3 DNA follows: TGCAGTGCCAGGGGATTGGGGCTGTTTTTT. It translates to CSARGLGLFF.

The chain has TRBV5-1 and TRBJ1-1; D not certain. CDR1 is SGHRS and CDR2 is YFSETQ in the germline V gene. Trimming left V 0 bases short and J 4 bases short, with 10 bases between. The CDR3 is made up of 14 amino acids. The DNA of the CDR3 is TGCGCCAGCAGCTTGGCCGGGGAGGGCACTGAAGCTTTCTTT. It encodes CASSLAGEGTEAFF.

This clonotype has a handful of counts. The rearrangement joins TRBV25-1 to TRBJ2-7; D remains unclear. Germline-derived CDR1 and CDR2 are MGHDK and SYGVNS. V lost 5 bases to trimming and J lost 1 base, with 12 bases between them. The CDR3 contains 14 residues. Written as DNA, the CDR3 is TGTGCCAGCAGTCCCAACCGGTGGTCCTACGAGCAGTACTTC. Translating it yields CASSPNRWSYEQYF.

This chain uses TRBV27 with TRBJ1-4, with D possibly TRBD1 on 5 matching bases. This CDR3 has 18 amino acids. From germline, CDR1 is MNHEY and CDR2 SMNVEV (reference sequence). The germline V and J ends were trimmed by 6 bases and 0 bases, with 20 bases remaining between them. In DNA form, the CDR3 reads TGTGCCAGCAGACGGACACCCGTCGTTGATGCAACTAATGAAAAACTGTTTTTT. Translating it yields CASRRTPVVDATNEKLFF.

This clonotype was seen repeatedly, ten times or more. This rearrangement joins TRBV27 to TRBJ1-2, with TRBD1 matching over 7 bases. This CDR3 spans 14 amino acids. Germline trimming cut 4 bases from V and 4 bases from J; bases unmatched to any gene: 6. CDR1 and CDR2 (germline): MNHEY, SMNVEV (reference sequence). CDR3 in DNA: TGTGCCAGCAGTTCGAACAGGGGAGTCTATGGCTACACCTTC. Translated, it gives CASSSNRGVYGYTF.

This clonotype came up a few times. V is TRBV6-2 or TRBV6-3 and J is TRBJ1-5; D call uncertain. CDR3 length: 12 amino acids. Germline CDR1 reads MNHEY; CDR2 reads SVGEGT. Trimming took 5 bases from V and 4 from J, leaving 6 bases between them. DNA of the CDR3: TGTGCCAGCAGTGAAGTAAATCAGCCCCAGCATTTT. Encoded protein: CASSEVNQPQHF.

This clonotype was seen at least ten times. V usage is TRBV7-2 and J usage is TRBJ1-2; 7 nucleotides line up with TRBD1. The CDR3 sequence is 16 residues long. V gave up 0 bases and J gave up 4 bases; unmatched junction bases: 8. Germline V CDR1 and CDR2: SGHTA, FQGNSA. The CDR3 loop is CASSLAWTGQPYGYTF. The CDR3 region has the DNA TGTGCCAGCAGCTTAGCGTGGACAGGCCAGCCCTATGGCTACACCTTC.

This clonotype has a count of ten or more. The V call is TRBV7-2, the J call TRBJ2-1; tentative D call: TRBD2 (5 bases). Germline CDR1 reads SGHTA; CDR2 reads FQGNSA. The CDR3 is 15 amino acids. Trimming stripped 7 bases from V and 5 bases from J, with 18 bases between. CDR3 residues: CASTWASGSNNEQFF. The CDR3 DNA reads TGTGCCAGCACCTGGGCCAGCGGCTCTAACAATGAGCAGTTCTTC.

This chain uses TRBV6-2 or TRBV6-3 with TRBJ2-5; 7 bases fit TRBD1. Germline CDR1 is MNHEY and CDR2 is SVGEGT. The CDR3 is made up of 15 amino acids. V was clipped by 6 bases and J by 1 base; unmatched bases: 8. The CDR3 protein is CASRPPDRFQETQYF. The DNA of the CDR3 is TGTGCCAGCAGACCCCCGGACAGGTTCCAAGAGACCCAGTACTTC.

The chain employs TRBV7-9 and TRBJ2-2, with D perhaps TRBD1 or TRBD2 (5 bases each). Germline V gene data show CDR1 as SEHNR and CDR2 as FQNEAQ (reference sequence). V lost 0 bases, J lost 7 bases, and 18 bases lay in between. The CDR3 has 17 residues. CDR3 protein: CASSLAPGAAGSGELFF. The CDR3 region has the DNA TGTGCCAGCAGCTTAGCCCCCGGGGCAGCAGGAAGCGGGGAGCTGTTTTTT.

CDR3 nucleotide sequence: TGCGCCAGCAGTCAATCCCCGGGACTAGCGGGGGGACCAACTAGCACAGATACGCAGTATTTT. Its translation: CASSQSPGLAGGPTSTDTQYF. The chain is built from TRBV23-1 and TRBJ2-3; 15 bases fit TRBD2. TRBV23-1 is an ORF, and what it does is uncertain. This CDR3 has 21 amino acids. J lost 0 bases, V lost 0 bases, and 10 bases had no gene match.

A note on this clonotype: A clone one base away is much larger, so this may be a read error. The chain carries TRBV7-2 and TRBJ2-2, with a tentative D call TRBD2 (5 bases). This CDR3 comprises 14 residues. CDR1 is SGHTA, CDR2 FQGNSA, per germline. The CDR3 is CATSWMMNTGELLF. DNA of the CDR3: TGTGCCACCTCGTGGATGATGAACACCGGGGAGCTGCTTTTT.

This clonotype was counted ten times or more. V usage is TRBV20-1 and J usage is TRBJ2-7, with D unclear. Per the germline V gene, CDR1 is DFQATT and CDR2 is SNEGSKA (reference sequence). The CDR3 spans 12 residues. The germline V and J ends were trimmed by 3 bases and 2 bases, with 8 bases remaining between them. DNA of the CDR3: TGCAGTGCTAGTCCAGCTACCTACGAGCAGTACTTC. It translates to CSASPATYEQYF.

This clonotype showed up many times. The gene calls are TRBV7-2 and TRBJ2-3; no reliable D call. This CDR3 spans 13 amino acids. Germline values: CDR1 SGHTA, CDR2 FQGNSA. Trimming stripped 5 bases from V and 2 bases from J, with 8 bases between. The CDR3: CASSRTNTDTQYF. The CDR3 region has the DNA TGTGCCAGCAGCCGGACGAACACAGATACGCAGTATTTT.

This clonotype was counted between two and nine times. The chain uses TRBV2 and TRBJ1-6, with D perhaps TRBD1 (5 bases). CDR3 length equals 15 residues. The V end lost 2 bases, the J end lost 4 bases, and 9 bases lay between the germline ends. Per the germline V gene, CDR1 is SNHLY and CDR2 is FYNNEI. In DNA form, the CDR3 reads TGTGCCAGCAGTGAACGGGGCCCATATAATTCACCCCTCCACTTT. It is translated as CASSERGPYNSPLHF.

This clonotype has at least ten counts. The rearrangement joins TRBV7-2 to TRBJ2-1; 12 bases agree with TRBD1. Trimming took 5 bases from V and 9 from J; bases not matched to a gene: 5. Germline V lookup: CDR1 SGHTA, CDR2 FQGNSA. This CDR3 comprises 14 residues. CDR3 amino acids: CASSGDRGRGEQFF. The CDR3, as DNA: TGTGCCAGCAGCGGGGACAGGGGGCGAGGTGAGCAGTTCTTC.

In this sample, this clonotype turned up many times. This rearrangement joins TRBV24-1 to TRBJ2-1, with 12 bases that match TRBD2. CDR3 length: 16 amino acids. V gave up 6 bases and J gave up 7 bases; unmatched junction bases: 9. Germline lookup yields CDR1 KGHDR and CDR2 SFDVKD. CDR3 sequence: CATSPPGLAGGNEQFF. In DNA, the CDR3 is TGTGCCACCAGTCCGCCCGGGCTAGCGGGGGGGAATGAGCAGTTCTTC.

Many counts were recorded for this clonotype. As DNA, the CDR3 is TGTGCCAGCAGCTTAAGGGCGGTTCTAGCCAAAAACATTCAGTACTTC. It translates to CASSLRAVLAKNIQYF. The genes are TRBV7-2 and TRBJ2-4; D gene unclear. CDR3 length: 16 amino acids. Germline-derived CDR1 and CDR2 are SGHTA and FQGNSA. The ends were cut back, 2 bases at V and 0 bases at J, with 11 bases in the middle.